What follows are 31 T cell receptor beta chains derived from one specimen sequenced in a study of early T cells in non-severe SARS-CoV-2 infection. From the 5' RACE reads, TCRdb called clonotypes with MiXCR, one entry per CDR3 protein. Of about 110,000 distinct CDR3 sequences in the sample, around 10% were seen once. The sequencing sample was made of whole blood. The receptors here all came from an adult who was a healthcare worker with PCR-confirmed SARS-CoV-2 infection or an uninfected control (not recorded which).

The V call is TRBV5-6, the J call TRBJ2-7, with D possibly TRBD2 on 7 matching bases. V was pared by 1 base and J by 6 bases, with 11 bases between. Germline V gene data show CDR1 as SGHDT and CDR2 as YYEEEE. This CDR3 spans 13 amino acids. CDR3 coding DNA: TGTGCCAGCAGCTTGCGGGGGGCGCGCGAGCAGTACTTC. Its protein is CASSLRGAREQYF.

This clonotype was observed many times. The chain uses TRBV14 and TRBJ2-2, with D perhaps matching TRBD1 (6 bases). The CDR3 runs to 13 residues. V shed 4 bases and J shed 7 bases, with 10 bases lying between them. Germline assignment: CDR1 SGHDN and CDR2 FVKESK. The CDR3 DNA reads as TGTGCCAGCAGCCCAACAGGGTACGGGGAGCTGTTTTTT. Amino acid sequence: CASSPTGYGELFF.

The genes are TRBV7-2 and TRBJ1-5; 7 nucleotides line up with TRBD1. V gave up 4 bases and J gave up 9 bases; unmatched junction bases: 9. This CDR3 spans 14 amino acids. The germline gives CDR1 SGHTA, CDR2 FQGNSA. CDR3: CASSSRTGTRPQHF. For the CDR3, the DNA is TGTGCCAGCAGCTCACGGACAGGTACGCGGCCCCAGCATTTT. The whole variable domain, remainder taken from reference TRBV7-2 and TRBJ1-5, is GAGVSQSPSNKVTEKGKDVELRCDPISGHTALYWYRQSLGQGLEFLIYFQGNSAPDKSGLPSDRFSAERTGGSVSTLTIQRTQQEDSAVYLCASSSRTGTRPQHFGDGTRLSIL.

V usage is TRBV5-1 and J usage is TRBJ2-5, with 8 bases that match TRBD2. Germline values: CDR1 SGHRS, CDR2 YFSETQ. V lost 2 bases to trimming and J lost 9 bases; unmatched junction nucleotides: 6. There are 13 residues in the CDR3. The CDR3: CASSFGGDLAQYF. The CDR3 DNA sequence: TGCGCCAGCAGCTTCGGGGGGGACTTGGCCCAGTACTTC.

The chain combines TRBV5-1 with TRBJ1-1, with D perhaps TRBD1 (6 bases). The CDR3 length is 15 residues. CDR1 is SGHRS, CDR2 YFSETQ, per germline. The V and J ends lost 4 bases and 0 bases respectively, with 13 bases between them. The CDR3 region has the DNA TGCGCCAGCAGCCCGCTGACAGGCATGAACACTGAAGCTTTCTTT. Protein product: CASSPLTGMNTEAFF.

The chain employs TRBV7-3 and TRBJ2-3, with D perhaps TRBD1 (5 bases). Germline V gene lookup returns CDR1 SGHTA and CDR2 FQGTGA. Trimming stripped 3 bases from V and 7 bases from J, with 11 bases between. This CDR3 comprises 13 residues. The CDR3: CASSFGAAHTQYF. The CDR3 DNA sequence: TGTGCCAGCAGCTTTGGGGCCGCCCATACGCAGTATTTT.

This clonotype was counted at least ten times. CDR3 coding DNA: TGCGCCAGCAGCTTGGGGGGACTGGAGGAGCAGTACTTC. It specifies CASSLGGLEEQYF. V gene TRBV5-1 combines with J gene TRBJ2-7, with a tentative D call TRBD2 (6 bases). V dropped 0 bases and J dropped 7 bases, with 11 bases sitting between them. There are 13 residues in the CDR3. Germline V gene lookup returns CDR1 SGHRS and CDR2 YFSETQ. Complete variable domain (other parts from reference TRBV5-1 and TRBJ2-7): KAGVTQTPRYLIKTRGQQVTLSCSPISGHRSVSWYQQTPGQGLQFLFEYFSETQRNKGNFPGRFSGRQFSNSRSEMNVSTLELGDSALYLCASSLGGLEEQYFGPGTRLTVT.

The chain joins TRBV9 to TRBJ1-1; D might be TRBD1 (6 bases). The CDR3 sequence is 15 residues long. CDR1 is SGDLS, CDR2 YYNGEE, per germline. V lost 4 bases, J lost 3 bases, and 16 bases lay in between. The CDR3 DNA reads as TGTGCCAGCAGCCTCCAGGGGTCGAGGGACACTGAAGCTTTCTTT. Protein sequence: CASSLQGSRDTEAFF.

This clonotype was counted many times. The V and J genes are TRBV20-1 and TRBJ2-3, with 10 bases fitting TRBD1. The CDR3 consists of 16 residues. Germline V gene sequence: CDR1 DFQATT, CDR2 SNEGSKA (reference sequence). With 3 bases clipped from V and 1 base from J, the junction kept 7 bases outside the gene matches. CDR3 amino acids: CSARRGQGIGTDTQYF. CDR3 DNA sequence: TGCAGTGCTAGGCGGGGACAGGGGATCGGCACAGATACGCAGTATTTT.

This clonotype was observed many times. J is TRBJ1-1 and V is TRBV12-3 or TRBV12-4; D ambiguous. The V gene lost 6 bases and the J gene lost 1 base, with 15 bases spanning the gap. The CDR3 is 15 residues long. As DNA, the CDR3 is TGTGCCAGCAGGCTGGTCGGACGGAAGAACACTGAAGCTTTCTTT. It translates to CASRLVGRKNTEAFF.

V usage is TRBV10-1 and J usage is TRBJ2-2, with a tentative D call TRBD1 (6 bases). The V end lost 6 bases, the J end lost 0 bases, and 8 bases lay between the germline ends. CDR3 length: 14 amino acids. CDR1 and CDR2 (germline): WNHNN, SYGVQD (reference sequence). This CDR3 reads CASRTGSNTGELFF. The CDR3 nucleotides are TGCGCCAGCAGGACAGGCTCGAACACCGGGGAGCTGTTTTTT.

The chain carries TRBV18 and TRBJ2-1; no firm D call. The CDR3 consists of 14 residues. Germline V lookup: CDR1 KGHSH, CDR2 LQKENI. Trimming took off 0 bases at V and 2 bases at J, with 5 bases between the two ends. CDR3 nucleotide sequence: TGTGCCAGCTCACCACCCCCCCCCTACAATGAGCAGTTCTTC. This codes for CASSPPPPYNEQFF.

In its sample, this clonotype was seen a few times. CDR3 amino acids: CAWSPRDYHTQYF. The CDR3 nucleotides are TGTGCCTGGAGTCCTAGGGACTACCATACGCAGTATTTT. This sequence joins TRBV30 and TRBJ2-3; 7 bases map to TRBD2. The CDR3 contains 13 residues. Germline V gene data show CDR1 as GTSNPN and CDR2 as SVGIG (reference sequence). Trimming cost V 2 bases and J 7 bases; bases outside gene matches: 6.

V gene TRBV3-1 combines with J gene TRBJ1-2, with 9 bases lining up with TRBD1. Unmatched junction bases numbered 6, after V lost 2 bases and J lost 5 bases. CDR1 and CDR2 from the germline V gene are LGHDT and YNNKEL (reference sequence). The CDR3 spans 15 residues. CDR3 nucleotide sequence: TGTGCCAGCAGCCAACCTGGACAGGGGCGGTATGGCTACACCTTC. This encodes CASSQPGQGRYGYTF. Based on the CDR3 plus reference TRBV3-1 and TRBJ1-2, the full variable domain is DTAVSQTPKYLVTQMGNDKSIKCEQNLGHDTMYWYKQDSKKFLKIMFSYNNKELIINETVPNRFSPKSPDKAHLNLHINSLELGDSAVYFCASSQPGQGRYGYTFGSGTRLTVV.

Ten or more counts support this clonotype. The gene calls are TRBV21-1 and TRBJ1-5; the table gives TRBD1 as D, unverified against the DNA. TRBV21-1 is deemed a pseudogene. CDR3 length: 17 residues. The DNA of the CDR3 is TGTGCCAGCAGCAAAACCTTAGGACAGGGGAGAAATCAGCCCCAGCATTTT. As protein: CASSKTLGQGRNQPQHF.

This clonotype has just a few counts. V is TRBV12-3 or TRBV12-4 and J is TRBJ2-1; unclear D gene. CDR3 length equals 13 residues. V was clipped by 3 bases and J by 5 bases, with 8 bases between them. The DNA for the CDR3 is TGTGCCAGCAGTTTGCGGCAGAACAATGAGCAGTTCTTC. Its protein is CASSLRQNNEQFF.

For the CDR3, the DNA is TGTGCCAGCGCGTATAGCGGGAGTTACAATGAGCAGTTCTTC. This codes for CASAYSGSYNEQFF. This sequence joins TRBV6-2 or TRBV6-3 and TRBJ2-1; 9 bases agree with TRBD2. Germline-derived CDR1 and CDR2 are MNHEY and SVGEGT. The CDR3 runs 14 residues. Trimming took 8 bases from V and 4 from J; bases not matched to a gene: 6.

This clonotype came up a few times. V usage is TRBV7-2 and J usage is TRBJ2-1; 11 bases align to TRBD2. The trim removed 5 bases at V and 2 bases at J, leaving 2 bases unmatched. Germline assignment: CDR1 SGHTA and CDR2 FQGNSA. The CDR3 runs to 15 residues. The CDR3 protein is CASSSSGGAYNEQFF. In DNA, the CDR3 is TGTGCCAGCAGCAGTAGCGGGGGGGCCTACAATGAGCAGTTCTTC.

The gene calls are TRBV7-8 and TRBJ2-7; 14 positions match TRBD2. The junction had 10 bases not matched to a gene; V was cut back by 5 bases and J by 7 bases. The CDR3 runs 16 residues. CDR1 and CDR2 from the germline V gene are SGHVS and FQNEAQ. This chain's CDR3 is CASSPGLAGGPREQYF. CDR3 bases: TGTGCCAGCAGCCCAGGACTAGCGGGGGGACCAAGAGAGCAGTACTTC. Based on the CDR3 plus reference TRBV7-8 and TRBJ2-7, the full variable domain is GAGVSQSPRYKVAKRGQDVALRCDPISGHVSLFWYQQALGQGPEFLTYFQNEAQLDKSGLPSDRFFAERPEGSVSTLKIQRTQQEDSAVYLCASSPGLAGGPREQYFGPGTRLTVT.

The V gene is TRBV20-1, the J gene TRBJ2-7, with 7 bases matching TRBD2. CDR1 is DFQATT and CDR2 is SNEGSKA in the germline V gene (reference sequence). CDR3 size: 15 residues. Germline trimming cut 2 bases from V and 4 bases from J; bases unmatched to any gene: 11. CDR3 in amino acids: CSARSRGGSRYEQYF. The CDR3 region has the DNA TGCAGTGCTAGATCACGGGGCGGGAGTAGGTACGAGCAGTACTTC.

As concerns this clonotype: One junction end disagrees with the germline gene, perhaps due to a read error. V gene TRBV18 combines with J gene TRBJ1-5; the D is unclear. Germline V gene lookup returns CDR1 KGHSH and CDR2 LQKENI. The CDR3 has 16 amino acids. CDR3 amino acids: CASSPALSGSNQPRHF. The CDR3 DNA follows: TGTGCCAGCTCACCGGCCCTTAGCGGTAGCAATCAGCCCCGGCATTTT.

The table lists this clonotype with many counts. The chain uses TRBV29-1 and TRBJ2-1, with D perhaps TRBD1 (6 bases). The CDR3 spans 12 residues. V shed 2 bases and J shed 6 bases, with 8 bases lying between them. Germline-derived CDR1 and CDR2 are SQVTM and ANQGSEA. The CDR3 spells CSVETGSNEQFF. The DNA for the CDR3 is TGCAGCGTTGAAACAGGGAGCAATGAGCAGTTCTTC.

The chain recombines TRBV28 with TRBJ1-5; 7 bases agree with TRBD1. From germline, CDR1 is MDHEN and CDR2 SYDVKM. This CDR3 is 17 amino acids long. Trimming at V came to 5 bases and at J to 3 bases, leaving 13 bases not matched to a gene. The CDR3 sequence is CASSQPGRGSLNQPQHF. CDR3 nucleotides: TGTGCCAGCAGTCAGCCGGGCAGGGGGTCCCTCAATCAGCCCCAGCATTTT. Together with reference TRBV28 and TRBJ1-5, the CDR3 gives the full variable domain: DVKVTQSSRYLVKRTGEKVFLECVQDMDHENMFWYRQDPGLGLRLIYFSYDVKMKEKGDIPEGYSVSREKKERFSLILESASTNQTSMYLCASSQPGRGSLNQPQHFGDGTRLSIL.

V and J are TRBV12-3 or TRBV12-4 and TRBJ2-1; 7 bases agree with TRBD2. The CDR3 has 17 amino acids. V dropped 6 bases and J dropped 4; count of bases not matched to a gene: 15. CDR3 DNA: TGTGCCAGCAGATCCGGGACTATCTCCCCGAATTACAATGAGCAGTTCTTC. Its protein is CASRSGTISPNYNEQFF.

The chain links TRBV29-1 to TRBJ1-3; D remains unclear. Germline CDR1 and CDR2: SQVTM and ANQGSEA. V lost 4 bases and J 3 bases, leaving 7 bases between the germline ends. The CDR3 is 12 residues long. This CDR3 is CSVATDGNTIYF. The CDR3 DNA reads as TGCAGCGTTGCGACGGATGGAAACACCATATATTTT.

This clonotype turned up a few times. The V gene is TRBV9, the J gene TRBJ2-1, with D possibly TRBD2 on 6 matching bases. Per germline, CDR1 SGDLS and CDR2 YYNGEE. Trimming removed 0 bases at V and 5 bases at J, with 12 bases between. This CDR3 is built from 15 residues. The CDR3 sequence: CASSVVGSSNNEQFF. CDR3 coding DNA: TGTGCCAGCAGCGTAGTCGGGAGTTCTAACAATGAGCAGTTCTTC.

This clonotype was counted many times. The rearrangement links TRBV18 to TRBJ1-5; D may be TRBD1 (5 bases). CDR1 and CDR2 from the germline V gene are KGHSH and LQKENI. The CDR3 sequence is 16 residues long. Trimming took 4 bases from V and 0 from J, leaving 13 bases between them. The CDR3 region is CASSLGTSHSNQPQHF. CDR3 in DNA: TGTGCCAGCTCACTCGGGACGTCGCATAGCAATCAGCCCCAGCATTTT.

V gene TRBV12-3 or TRBV12-4 combines with J gene TRBJ2-2; D call uncertain. Trimming removed 7 bases from V and 3 bases from J, with 3 bases in between. This CDR3 contains 11 residues. CDR3 sequence reads: CASTYTGELFF. The CDR3 region has the DNA TGTGCCAGCACCTACACCGGGGAGCTGTTTTTT.

In this sample, this clonotype turned up a few times. The chain employs TRBV11-2 and TRBJ2-5; TRBD2 matches at 9 bases. The CDR3 runs 14 residues. Losses at the gene ends were 5 bases for V and 5 bases for J; bases not matched to a gene: 6. Germline V gene data show CDR1 as SGHAT and CDR2 as FQNNGV. CDR3 loop: CASSDWSGRETQYF. DNA of the CDR3: TGTGCCAGCAGCGATTGGAGCGGGAGGGAGACCCAGTACTTC.

The chain employs TRBV18 and TRBJ1-6; 7 positions agree with TRBD1. This CDR3 is built from 16 residues. V dropped 5 bases and J dropped 5; count of bases not matched to a gene: 9. CDR1 is KGHSH and CDR2 is LQKENI in the germline V gene. The CDR3 sequence: CASSALAGTDNSPLHF. As DNA, the CDR3 is TGTGCCAGCTCAGCGCTCGCCGGGACAGATAATTCACCCCTCCACTTT.

The CDR3 sequence: CSARDGAGANYGYTF. The DNA for the CDR3 is TGCAGTGCTAGAGATGGGGCAGGGGCTAACTATGGCTACACCTTC. V usage is TRBV20-1 and J usage is TRBJ1-2; D perhaps matches TRBD1 (6 bases). The CDR3 has 15 amino acids. Germline loops: CDR1 DFQATT, CDR2 SNEGSKA (reference sequence). V lost 0 bases and J lost 0, with 11 bases in between.